Listed below are T cell receptor beta chains from one sample, sequenced in a study of Ad26.COV2.S vaccination and SARS-CoV-2 variants. Method: immunoSEQ multiplex PCR; TCRdb's copy keeps in-frame clones and lacks some. This table has about 480,000 clones, approximately 90% appearing once. Sequenced material: peripheral blood, taken in a trial of Ad26.COV2.S vaccine versus placebo. The source is a person aged 18-65 years who received the Ad26.COV2.S COVID-19 vaccine or a placebo. Each CDR3 is given with its conserved first and last residue. Fields, in order: clone size, J gene, V gene, D gene, CDR3 DNA, CDR3 protein. The D gene is left open where the match is weak. Where a row states a size, it is once, few, many or the class of an expanded clone; other rows omit it.

>NA|TRBJ2-7|TRBV5-1|TRBD2
TGCGCCAGCAGCTTTCGGCTAGCGGGAGACTACGAGCAGTACTTC
CASSFRLAGDYEQYF
>few|TRBJ1-3|TRBV5-1|NA
TGCGCCAGCAGCCTAGGTGGATTGGCTGGAAACACCATATATTTT
CASSLGGLAGNTIYF
>NA|TRBJ2-1|TRBV7-9|NA
TGTGCCAGCAGCTCCGATGTGGTCCATGAGCAGTTCTTC
CASSSDVVHEQFF
>NA|TRBJ2-1|TRBV10-3|TRBD1
TGTGCCATCAGTAAAAGTCAGGGGGTCGAAAACGTGGAGCAGTTCTTC
CAISKSQGVENVEQFF
>NA|TRBJ2-5|TRBV28|NA
TGTGCCAGCAGGCGAGGGGCCTTCCAAGAGACCCAGTACTTC
CASRRGAFQETQYF
>NA|TRBJ1-5|TRBV20-1|NA
TGCAGTGCTAGTTGGGGGATTGCGGATCAGCCCCAGCATTTT
CSASWGIADQPQHF
>NA|TRBJ2-2|TRBV11-2|TRBD2
TGTGCCAGCAGCTTAACTAGCGGGAACACCGGGGAGCTGTTTTTT
CASSLTSGNTGELFF
>NA|TRBJ1-5|TRBV2|NA
TGTGCCAGCGGGGGCGCGAGGAATCAGCCCCAGCATTTT
CASGGARNQPQHF
>NA|TRBJ2-7|TRBV30|NA
TGTGCCTGGAGTGGAGGTGTGACCTACGAGCAGTACTTC
CAWSGGVTYEQYF
>NA|TRBJ1-2|TRBV7-2|TRBD1
TGTGCCAGCAGCTTAGAAGGACACAGGGGGTGGTACTATGGCTACACCTTC
CASSLEGHRGWYYGYTF
>NA|TRBJ2-1|TRBV5-1|TRBD1
TGCGCCAGCACCGGGACAGGGGTCCATGAGCAGTTCTTC
CASTGTGVHEQFF
>NA|TRBJ2-2|TRBV6-5|NA
TGTGCCAGCAGTTCCCGAGGGGGGTTCACCGGGGAGCTGTTTTTT
CASSSRGGFTGELFF
>NA|TRBJ1-2|TRBV19|NA
TGTGCCACCCAGAGAGGAACCTTAGCTAACTATGGCTACACCTTC
CATQRGTLANYGYTF
>NA|TRBJ1-1|TRBV10-3|TRBD1
TGTGCCATCAGTAACGGACAGGATACGAACACTGAAGCTTTCTTT
CAISNGQDTNTEAFF
>NA|TRBJ1-6|TRBV28|NA
TGTGCCAGCAGCTCAGGGAGGTATTCACCCCTCCACTTT
CASSSGRYSPLHF
>NA|TRBJ2-3|TRBV4-3|NA
TGCGCCAGCAGCCAAGGCGGCCGGGGAACAGATACGCAGTATTTT
CASSQGGRGTDTQYF
>once|TRBJ1-3|TRBV4-3|NA
TGCGCCAGCAGCCAAACACCTGGACTATTGAACACCATATATTTT
CASSQTPGLLNTIYF
>NA|TRBJ1-3|TRBV7-9|TRBD1
TGTGCCAGCAGCCGAGGGGGCAACACCATATATTTT
CASSRGGNTIYF
>NA|TRBJ2-7|TRBV10-3|NA
TGTGCCATCAGTGCAAACACCGGGACCTCTTCCTTCTACGAGCAGTACTTC
CAISANTGTSSFYEQYF
>NA|TRBJ2-7|TRBV28|NA
TGTGCCAGCATAGCTTCACAGGGATTACAAACCACCGGGCAGTACTTC
CASIASQGLQTTGQYF
>NA|TRBJ2-5|TRBV5-4|TRBD2
TGTGCCAGCAGCCATCAAGCGGGAGAACAAGAGACCCAGTACTTC
CASSHQAGEQETQYF
>NA|TRBJ2-3|TRBV3-1/TRBV3-2|TRBD2
TGTGCCAGCAGCCTGAGGACTAGCGGGAGTAGGACAGATACGCAGTATTTT
CASSLRTSGSRTDTQYF
>NA|TRBJ2-7|TRBV28|TRBD2
TGTGCCAGCAGTCCACCGGGACTAGCGGACTACGAGCAGTACTTC
CASSPPGLADYEQYF
>NA|TRBJ1-5|TRBV2|NA
TGTGCCAGCACCAGGGATGGCAATCAGCCCCAGCATTTT
CASTRDGNQPQHF
>few|TRBJ2-2|TRBV6-4|NA
TGTGCCAGCAGAGGAGTGGCCGGGGAGCTGTTTTTT
CASRGVAGELFF
>NA|TRBJ2-1|TRBV7-2|NA
TGTGCCAGCAGCTTAGGTTTAGGGGGCCCGGAGGGGAATGAGCAGTTCTTC
CASSLGLGGPEGNEQFF
>NA|TRBJ1-1|TRBV28|NA
TGTGCCAGCAGTTTATTGGGGGGAGATGTGGCTTTCTTT
CASSLLGGDVAFF
>once|TRBJ2-2|TRBV9|NA
TGTGCCAGCAGCGTAGGAGGGCAGATACGCACCGGGGAGCTGTTTTTT
CASSVGGQIRTGELFF
>few|TRBJ2-2|TRBV27|TRBD1
TGTGCCAGCCGATACAGGGGCACCGGGGAGCTGTTTTTT
CASRYRGTGELFF